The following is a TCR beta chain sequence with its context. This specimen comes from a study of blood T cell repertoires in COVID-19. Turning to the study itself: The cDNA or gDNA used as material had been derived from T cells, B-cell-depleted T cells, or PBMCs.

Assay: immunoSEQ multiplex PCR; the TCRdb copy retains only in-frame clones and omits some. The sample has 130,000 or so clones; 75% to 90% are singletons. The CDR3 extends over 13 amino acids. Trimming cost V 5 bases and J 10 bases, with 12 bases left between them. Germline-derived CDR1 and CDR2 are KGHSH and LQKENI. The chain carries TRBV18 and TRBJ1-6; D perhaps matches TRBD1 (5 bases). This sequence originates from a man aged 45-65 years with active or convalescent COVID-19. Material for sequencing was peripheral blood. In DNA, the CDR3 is TGTGCCAGCTCAGGGGGGGTAGAGTCACCCCTCCACTTT. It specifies CASSGGVESPLHF.